This note documents a single T cell receptor beta chain sequence. The sample is drawn from a study of response to subunit inactivated influenza vaccine. In germline, CDR1 is DFQATT, CDR2 SNEGSKA (reference sequence). The CDR3 covers 15 residues. Trimming pared 0 bases from V and 6 bases from J, leaving 16 bases between. TCRdb re-analysed the RT-PCR reads in MiXCR, keeping a single row per CDR3 protein. The sample has around 540,000 distinct CDR3 sequences, about an eighth seen once. The chain employs TRBV20-1 and TRBJ2-3, with D unclear. This material consisted of PBMCs from blood, taken on the day of vaccination. This TCR came from a man aged 50 to 60 who received an inactivated influenza vaccine. The CDR3 protein is CSARDSSQSPDTQYF. The CDR3 DNA sequence: TGCAGTGCTAGAGATTCGTCTCAGTCCCCGGATACGCAGTATTTT.